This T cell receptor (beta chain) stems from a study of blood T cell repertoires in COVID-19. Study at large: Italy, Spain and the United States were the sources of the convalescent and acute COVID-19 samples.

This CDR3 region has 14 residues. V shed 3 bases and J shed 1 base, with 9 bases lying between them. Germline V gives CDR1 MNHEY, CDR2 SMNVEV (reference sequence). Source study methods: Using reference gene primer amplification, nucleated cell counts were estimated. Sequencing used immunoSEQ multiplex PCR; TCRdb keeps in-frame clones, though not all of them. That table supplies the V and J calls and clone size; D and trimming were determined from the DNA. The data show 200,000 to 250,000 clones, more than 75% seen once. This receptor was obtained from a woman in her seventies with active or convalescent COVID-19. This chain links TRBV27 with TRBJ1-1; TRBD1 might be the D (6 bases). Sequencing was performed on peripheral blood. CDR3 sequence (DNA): TGTGCCAGCAGTTTCATACAGGGGAACACTGAAGCTTTCTTT. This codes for CASSFIQGNTEAFF.